The 30 T cell receptor beta chains below all came from one sample that was sequenced in a study of CD8+ T cells in alopecia areata. Isolated RNA was reverse transcribed into cDNA used as the sequencing template. The table came from immunoSEQ multiplex PCR; TCRdb's copy has only in-frame clones and leaves some out. In the table there are 65,000 to 90,000 clones, roughly 47% of which are singletons. The source material was NKG2D-high CD8+ T cells sorted from blood. The receptors originated from a human donor with alopecia areata.

This rearrangement joins TRBV5-4 to TRBJ1-2, with 7 bases lining up with TRBD1. Trimming took 4 bases from V and 1 from J; bases not matched to a gene: 13. In germline, CDR1 is SGHNT, CDR2 YYREEE (reference sequence). The CDR3 runs 17 residues. The CDR3 loop reads CASSREFGQEINYGYTF. In nucleotides, the CDR3 is TGTGCCAGCAGCCGGGAGTTTGGACAGGAGATTAACTATGGCTACACCTTC.

V usage is TRBV30 and J usage is TRBJ1-2; D not certain. The CDR3 runs 9 residues. Germline CDR1 is GTSNPN and CDR2 is SVGIG (reference sequence). V shed 5 bases and J shed 6 bases, with 4 bases lying between them. This CDR3 reads CAWLDGYTF. Written as DNA, the CDR3 is TGTGCCTGGCTTGATGGCTACACCTTC. Supplemented by reference TRBV30 and TRBJ1-2, the full variable domain reads SQTIHQWPATLVQPVGSPLSLECTVEGTSNPNLYWYRQAAGRGLQLLFYSVGIGQISSEVPQNLSASRPQDRQFILSSKKLLLSDSGFYLCAWLDGYTFGSGTRLTVV.

The rearrangement links TRBV7-2 to TRBJ2-1; possible D gene TRBD2, 5 bases. The CDR3 runs 14 residues. In germline, CDR1 is SGHTA, CDR2 FQGNSA. Trimming took 5 bases from V and 6 from J, leaving 14 bases between them. In DNA form, the CDR3 reads TGTGCCAGCAGCCCGTGGGGTGGAGGCAATGAGCAGTTCTTC. It is translated as CASSPWGGGNEQFF.

This rearrangement joins TRBV4-1 to TRBJ2-1, with TRBD2 as a possible D gene (6 bases). The CDR3 is 15 amino acids. Trimming left V 8 bases short and J 2 bases short, with 16 bases between. Germline CDR1 reads MGHRA; CDR2 reads YSYEKL. CDR3 sequence (DNA): TGCGCCAGCGGGCTCATAGCGGAACCCTACAATGAGCAGTTCTTC. It specifies CASGLIAEPYNEQFF.

The rearrangement uses TRBV7-9 and TRBJ2-1; D is possibly TRBD1 or TRBD2 (6 bases each). The CDR3 totals 14 residues. V was trimmed by 7 bases and J by 5 bases, leaving 15 bases between them. CDR1 is SEHNR, CDR2 FQNEAQ, per germline (reference sequence). The CDR3 nucleotides are TGTGCCAGCAAGGGGGGCCTTGAGAACAATGAGCAGTTCTTC. It yields the protein CASKGGLENNEQFF.

This clone was seen more than once but under ten times. V usage is TRBV9 and J usage is TRBJ1-1; no definite D call. Trimming took 6 bases from V and 6 from J, leaving 6 bases between them. Germline assignment: CDR1 SGDLS and CDR2 YYNGEE. The CDR3 covers 10 residues. The CDR3 loop reads CASNPAEAFF. CDR3 bases: TGTGCCAGCAACCCGGCTGAAGCTTTCTTT.

This chain joins TRBV28 and TRBJ1-2; 9 nucleotides match TRBD1. This CDR3 region has 13 residues. Per germline, CDR1 MDHEN and CDR2 SYDVKM. V lost 7 bases, J lost 6 bases, and 6 bases stayed unmatched. Here the CDR3 DNA reads TGTGCCAGCAAATGGACAGGGGAGAATGGCTACACCTTC. Protein: CASKWTGENGYTF.

This clone was counted a few times. The rearrangement uses TRBV12-5 and TRBJ1-3; D uncertain. The CDR3 is 14 amino acids. V lost 7 bases, J lost 2 bases, and 12 bases lay in between. Germline lookup yields CDR1 LGHNT and CDR2 FRNRAP. CDR3 DNA: TGTGCTAGTGACGAAACTGGTGCTGGAAACACCATATATTTT. The encoded protein is CASDETGAGNTIYF. Full variable domain (outside the CDR3, taken from reference TRBV12-5 and TRBJ1-3): DARVTQTPRHKVTEMGQEVTMRCQPILGHNTVFWYRQTMMQGLELLAYFRNRAPLDDSGMPKDRFSAEMPDATLATLKIQPSEPRDSAVYFCASDETGAGNTIYFGEGSWLTVV.

This clone was observed a handful of times. The chain couples TRBV29-1 to TRBJ2-1, with D perhaps matching TRBD2 (6 bases). Looked up from germline, CDR1 is SQVTM and CDR2 is ANQGSEA. The V gene lost 4 bases and the J gene lost 9 bases, with 13 bases spanning the gap. The CDR3 consists of 12 residues. CDR3 bases: TGCAGCGTTGTGGAGGGACCAAGTGAGCAGTTCTTC. Amino acid sequence: CSVVEGPSEQFF.

The V and J genes are TRBV5-4 and TRBJ2-1; maybe TRBD2 (6 bases). Trimming left V 3 bases short and J 5 bases short, with 18 bases between. Germline CDR1 reads SGHNT; CDR2 reads YYREEE (reference sequence). This CDR3 contains 16 residues. The CDR3 region is CASSSFGSYPDNEQFF. The CDR3 DNA reads as TGTGCCAGCAGCTCGTTCGGGAGTTACCCCGACAATGAGCAGTTCTTC.

The V call is TRBV11-2, the J call TRBJ2-1, with 10 bases that match TRBD2. Trimming took 10 bases from V and 5 from J; bases not matched to a gene: 5. Germline lookup yields CDR1 SGHAT and CDR2 FQNNGV. The CDR3 length is 13 residues. Written as DNA, the CDR3 is TGTGCCACGGGACTAGCGACAGACAATGAGCAGTTCTTC. This sequence encodes CATGLATDNEQFF.

The table lists this clone with a few counts. The V call is TRBV28, the J call TRBJ2-7, with D maybe TRBD1 (7 bases). The CDR3 is made up of 14 amino acids. CDR1 and CDR2 (germline): MDHEN, SYDVKM. V dropped 1 base and J dropped 10 bases, with 17 bases sitting between them. DNA of the CDR3: TGTGCCAGCAGTTTATCCCGGGGGACAGCCCCCCAGTACTTC. Amino acids: CASSLSRGTAPQYF.

By sample share, this clone is medium-sized. The J gene is TRBJ1-1, the V gene TRBV27; a weak D match, TRBD1 (6 bases). The germline V gene has CDR1 MNHEY and CDR2 SMNVEV (reference sequence). The germline V and J ends were trimmed by 5 bases and 6 bases, with 22 bases remaining between them. This CDR3 spans 16 amino acids. CDR3 coding DNA: TGTGCCAGCAGTCCTCAACCCCCGGGGGCAGGCGCTGAAGCTTTCTTT. This codes for CASSPQPPGAGAEAFF.

The genes are TRBV4-1 and TRBJ2-7; 7 nucleotides agree with TRBD1. Germline V lookup: CDR1 MGHRA, CDR2 YSYEKL. V trimming: 3 bases; J trimming: 0 bases; junction bases outside the gene matches: 8. The CDR3 length is 16 residues. The DNA of the CDR3 is TGCGCCAGCAGCCAGAATCCGGACAGGCTCTCCTACGAGCAGTACTTC. Translating it yields CASSQNPDRLSYEQYF.

This chain uses TRBV7-8 with TRBJ2-5, with a possible D match to TRBD1 (6 bases). The CDR3 has 14 amino acids. Trimming cost V 3 bases and J 1 base, with 9 bases left between them. CDR1 SGHVS and CDR2 FQNEAQ come from the germline V gene. The CDR3 sequence is CASSFRDTQETQYF. CDR3 bases: TGTGCCAGCAGCTTCCGGGACACCCAAGAGACCCAGTACTTC.

The chain is built from TRBV28 and TRBJ2-7, with D possibly TRBD1 on 6 matching bases. Between the trimmed V and J ends, which lost 5 bases and 4 bases, there was a span of 15 bases. The CDR3 is made up of 14 amino acids. Germline lookup yields CDR1 MDHEN and CDR2 SYDVKM. The CDR3, as DNA: TGTGCCAGCAGTCCCTCTGCAGGGGCGTACGAGCAGTACTTC. This gives the protein CASSPSAGAYEQYF.

In this sample, this clone turned up a few times. The rearrangement uses TRBV15 and TRBJ2-5; 10 positions agree with TRBD1. The CDR3 runs 13 residues. V shed 6 bases and J 4 bases; nucleotides not matched to a gene: 2. Germline V gene data show CDR1 as LNHNV and CDR2 as YYDKDF (reference sequence). The CDR3 spells CATRTGGLETQYF. DNA for the CDR3: TGTGCCACCAGGACAGGGGGCTTAGAGACCCAGTACTTC.

This clone appeared a few times. The chain uses TRBV29-1 and TRBJ1-1; D is uncertain. This CDR3 spans 11 amino acids. V lost 6 bases and J lost 1, with 6 bases in between. CDR1 SQVTM and CDR2 ANQGSEA come from the germline V gene. In nucleotides, the CDR3 is TGCAGCGTATCAGAGAACACTGAAGCTTTCTTT. This encodes CSVSENTEAFF. Full variable domain (missing parts from reference TRBV29-1 and TRBJ1-1): SAVISQKPSRDICQRGTSLTIQCQVDSQVTMMFWYRQQPGQSLTLIATANQGSEATYESGFVIDKFPISRPNLTFSTLTVSNMSPEDSSIYLCSVSENTEAFFGQGTRLTVV.

The chain carries TRBV29-1 and TRBJ1-2; D is uncertain. Germline V gene lookup returns CDR1 SQVTM and CDR2 ANQGSEA. This CDR3 comprises 13 residues. The chain's CDR3 is CSTPDDPNYGYTF. The CDR3 nucleotides read TGCAGTACCCCGGACGATCCAAACTATGGCTACACCTTC.

This chain joins TRBV5-1 and TRBJ2-3; 8 bases agree with TRBD2. V lost 1 base and J lost 4; bases outside the gene matches: 5. CDR1 and CDR2 (germline): SGHRS, YFSETQ. The CDR3 totals 15 residues. CDR3 residues: CASSLYSAGADTQYF. In DNA, the CDR3 is TGCGCCAGCAGCTTGTATTCAGCGGGGGCAGATACGCAGTATTTT.

This clone has just one count. The chain carries TRBV4-1 and TRBJ2-1, with a tentative D call TRBD2 (6 bases). The CDR3 covers 14 residues. CDR1 and CDR2 (germline): MGHRA, YSYEKL. V was shortened by 3 bases and J by 7 bases, with 13 bases between the two germline ends. DNA of the CDR3: TGCGCCAGCAGCCAGGGCGGGGTTGTAAATGAGCAGTTCTTC. It specifies CASSQGGVVNEQFF.

This clone turned up a few times. This chain joins TRBV29-1 and TRBJ2-5; D is undetermined. The CDR3 loop spans 13 amino acids. The V gene lost 5 bases and the J gene lost 0 bases, with 10 bases spanning the gap. CDR1 is SQVTM, CDR2 ANQGSEA, per germline. In nucleotides, the CDR3 is TGCAGCGTTCTCCGCGAGAACCAAGAGACCCAGTACTTC. This translates into CSVLRENQETQYF.

This clone was seen a handful of times. The rearrangement joins TRBV7-9 to TRBJ2-7; D call uncertain. Trimming removed 3 bases at V and 5 bases at J, with 8 bases between. The length of the CDR3 is 12 residues. Germline V gene data show CDR1 as SEHNR and CDR2 as FQNEAQ (reference sequence). The CDR3 region has the DNA TGTGCCAGCAGCTTGAGCGCAGACGAGCAGTACTTC. Residues: CASSLSADEQYF.

This clone was counted only a few times. Other DNA sequences in this sample translate to the same CDR3. The chain combines TRBV2 with TRBJ2-7; D is unclear. Germline lookup yields CDR1 SNHLY and CDR2 FYNNEI. The V gene lost 6 bases and the J gene lost 3 bases, with 3 bases spanning the gap. CDR3 length: 10 amino acids. The CDR3 sequence: CASRGYEQYF. As DNA, the CDR3 is TGTGCCAGCAGGGGCTACGAGCAGTACTTC. The full variable domain, rest sourced from reference TRBV2 and TRBJ2-7, is EPEVTQTPSHQVTQMGQEVILRCVPISNHLYFYWYRQILGQKVEFLVSFYNNEISEKSEIFDDQFSVERPDGSNFTLKIRSTKLEDSAMYFCASRGYEQYFGPGTRLTVT.

This clone has more than one count but fewer than ten. The V gene is TRBV27, the J gene TRBJ2-1, with D possibly TRBD1 on 6 matching bases. This CDR3 is built from 12 residues. Trimming removed 4 bases at V and 9 bases at J, with 10 bases between. Germline lookup yields CDR1 MNHEY and CDR2 SMNVEV (reference sequence). The CDR3 is CASSYRVGEQFF. The CDR3 DNA reads TGTGCCAGCAGTTACAGGGTTGGTGAGCAGTTCTTC.

This clone showed up just a few times. The V and J genes are TRBV27 and TRBJ1-5; D call uncertain. Trimming left V 7 bases short and J 7 bases short, with 11 bases between. In germline, CDR1 is MNHEY, CDR2 SMNVEV (reference sequence). This CDR3 is 12 amino acids long. For the CDR3, the DNA is TGTGCCAGCACTTCCTCTGGACAGCCCCAGCATTTT. Translated, it gives CASTSSGQPQHF.

This chain uses TRBV29-1 with TRBJ2-7, with 7 bases fitting TRBD1. CDR3 length: 13 residues. Germline assignment: CDR1 SQVTM and CDR2 ANQGSEA. The V and J ends lost 1 base and 6 bases, in that order; junction bases with no gene match: 6. DNA for the CDR3: TGCAGCGTTGAAGCACAGGGGATTGGCGAGCAGTACTTC. It codes for CSVEAQGIGEQYF.

This clone was observed a few times. The J gene is TRBJ2-4, the V gene TRBV27, with a tentative D call TRBD1 (6 bases). Germline CDR1 and CDR2: MNHEY and SMNVEV (reference sequence). The CDR3 runs to 15 residues. Deletions cut 0 bases from V and 8 bases from J, with 14 bases between. The CDR3 nucleotides are TGTGCCAGCAGTTTATCTTGGGGGCGTCGCGACATTCAGTACTTC. Translation: CASSLSWGRRDIQYF.

This clone showed up just a few times. The rearrangement joins TRBV14 to TRBJ2-1, with TRBD2 matching 10 bases. The CDR3 loop spans 15 amino acids. CDR1 is SGHDN and CDR2 is FVKESK in the germline V gene. The trim removed 5 bases at V and 4 bases at J, leaving 5 bases unmatched. CDR3 sequence (DNA): TGTGCCAGCAGCTTAGGACTAGCGGCATACAATGAGCAGTTCTTC. Encoded protein: CASSLGLAAYNEQFF. The whole variable domain, filled in from reference TRBV14 and TRBJ2-1, reads EAGVTQFPSHSVIEKGQTVTLRCDPISGHDNLYWYRRVMGKEIKFLLHFVKESKQDESGMPNNRFLAERTGGTYSTLKVQPAELEDSGVYFCASSLGLAAYNEQFFGPGTRLTVL.

The chain recombines TRBV4-2 with TRBJ2-5, with 10 bases that match TRBD1. Germline V CDR1 and CDR2: LGHNA, YNFKEQ. V was pared by 6 bases and J by 3 bases, with 4 bases of the junction left unmatched. The CDR3 length is 14 residues. CDR3 loop: CASRDRGREETQYF. The CDR3 nucleotides read TGTGCCAGCAGAGACAGGGGGCGCGAAGAGACCCAGTACTTC.